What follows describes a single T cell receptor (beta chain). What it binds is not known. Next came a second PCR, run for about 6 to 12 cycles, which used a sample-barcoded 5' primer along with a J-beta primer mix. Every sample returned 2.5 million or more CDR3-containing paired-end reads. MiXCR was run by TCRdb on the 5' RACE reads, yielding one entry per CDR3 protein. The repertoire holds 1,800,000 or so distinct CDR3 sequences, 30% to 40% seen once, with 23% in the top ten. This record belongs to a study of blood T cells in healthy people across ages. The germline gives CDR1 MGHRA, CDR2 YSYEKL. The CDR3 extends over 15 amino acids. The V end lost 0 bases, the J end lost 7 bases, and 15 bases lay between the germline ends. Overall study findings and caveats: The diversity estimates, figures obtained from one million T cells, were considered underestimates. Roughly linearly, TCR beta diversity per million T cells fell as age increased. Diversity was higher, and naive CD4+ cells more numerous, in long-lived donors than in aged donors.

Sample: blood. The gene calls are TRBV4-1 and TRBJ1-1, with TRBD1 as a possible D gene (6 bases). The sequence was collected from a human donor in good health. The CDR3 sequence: CASSQDKRTEFEAFF. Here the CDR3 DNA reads TGCGCCAGCAGCCAAGATAAGAGGACAGAGTTTGAAGCTTTCTTT.